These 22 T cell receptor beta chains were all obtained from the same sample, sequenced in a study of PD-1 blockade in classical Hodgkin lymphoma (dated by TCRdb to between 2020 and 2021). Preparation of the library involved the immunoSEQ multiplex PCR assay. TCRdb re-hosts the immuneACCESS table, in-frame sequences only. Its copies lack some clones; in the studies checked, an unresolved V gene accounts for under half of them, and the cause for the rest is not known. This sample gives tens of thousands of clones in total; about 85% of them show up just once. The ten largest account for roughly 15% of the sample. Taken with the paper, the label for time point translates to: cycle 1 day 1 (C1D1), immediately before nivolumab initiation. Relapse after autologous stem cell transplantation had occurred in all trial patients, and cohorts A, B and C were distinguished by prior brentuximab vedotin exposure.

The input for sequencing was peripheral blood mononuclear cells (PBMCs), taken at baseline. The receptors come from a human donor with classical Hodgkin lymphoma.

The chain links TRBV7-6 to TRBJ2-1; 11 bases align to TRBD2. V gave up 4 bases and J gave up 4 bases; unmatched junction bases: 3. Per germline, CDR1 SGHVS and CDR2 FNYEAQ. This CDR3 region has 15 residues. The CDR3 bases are TGTGCCAGCAGCTCCGGGACTAGCGGATACAATGAGCAGTTCTTC. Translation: CASSSGTSGYNEQFF.

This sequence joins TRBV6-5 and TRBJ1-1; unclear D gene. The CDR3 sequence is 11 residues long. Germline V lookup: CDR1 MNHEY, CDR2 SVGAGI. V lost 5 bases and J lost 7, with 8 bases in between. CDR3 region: CASSPGFEAFF. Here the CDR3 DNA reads TGTGCCAGCAGTCCGGGGTTTGAAGCTTTCTTT.

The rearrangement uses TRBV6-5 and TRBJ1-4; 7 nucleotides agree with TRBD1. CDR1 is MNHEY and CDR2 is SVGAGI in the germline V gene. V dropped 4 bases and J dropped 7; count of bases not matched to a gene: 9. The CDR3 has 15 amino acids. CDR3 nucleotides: TGTGCCAGCAGTTCGACCGGACAGGCTCGTGAAAAACTGTTTTTT. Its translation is CASSSTGQAREKLFF.

CDR3 sequence reads: CASSSLGGTTYEQYF. CDR3 coding DNA: TGTGCCAGCAGCTCCCTGGGGGGGACGACCTACGAGCAGTACTTC. V and J are TRBV7-9 and TRBJ2-7, with 7 bases aligning to TRBD2. The trim removed 4 bases at V and 2 bases at J, leaving 8 bases unmatched. CDR3 size: 15 residues. CDR1 and CDR2 from the germline V gene are SEHNR and FQNEAQ (reference sequence).

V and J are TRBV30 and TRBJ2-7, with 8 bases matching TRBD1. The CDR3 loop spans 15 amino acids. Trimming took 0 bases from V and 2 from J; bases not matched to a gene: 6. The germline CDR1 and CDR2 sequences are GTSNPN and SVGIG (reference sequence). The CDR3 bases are TGTGCCTGGAGTGTAACGGACAGGGAGGCCTACGAGCAGTACTTC. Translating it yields CAWSVTDREAYEQYF.

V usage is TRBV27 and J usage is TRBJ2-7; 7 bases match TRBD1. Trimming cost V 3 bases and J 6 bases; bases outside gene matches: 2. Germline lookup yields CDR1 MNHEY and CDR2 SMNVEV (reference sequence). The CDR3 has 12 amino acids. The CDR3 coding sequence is TGTGCCAGCAGTTTGACAGGGAGCGAGCAGTACTTC. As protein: CASSLTGSEQYF.

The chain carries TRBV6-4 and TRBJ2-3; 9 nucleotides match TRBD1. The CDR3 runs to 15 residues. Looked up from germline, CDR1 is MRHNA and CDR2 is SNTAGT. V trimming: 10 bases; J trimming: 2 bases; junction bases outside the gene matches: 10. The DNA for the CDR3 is TGTGCCACCAGCAGGGGGACAGGGATCACAGATACGCAGTATTTT. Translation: CATSRGTGITDTQYF.

For the CDR3, the DNA is TGTGCCAGCAGCGGCAGGGGGCAGGACACTGAAGCTTTCTTT. It is translated as CASSGRGQDTEAFF. This rearrangement joins TRBV11-3 to TRBJ1-1; 8 bases are shared with TRBD1. The V and J ends lost 5 bases and 3 bases, in that order; junction bases with no gene match: 5. CDR1 SGHNT and CDR2 YENEEA come from the germline V gene. This CDR3 comprises 14 residues.

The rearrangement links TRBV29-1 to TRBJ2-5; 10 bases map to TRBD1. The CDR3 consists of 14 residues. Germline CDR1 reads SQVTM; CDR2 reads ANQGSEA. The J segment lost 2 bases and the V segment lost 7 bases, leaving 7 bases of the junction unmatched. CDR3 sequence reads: CSAPRDRGQETQYF. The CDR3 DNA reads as TGCAGCGCGCCCCGGGACAGGGGTCAAGAGACCCAGTACTTC.

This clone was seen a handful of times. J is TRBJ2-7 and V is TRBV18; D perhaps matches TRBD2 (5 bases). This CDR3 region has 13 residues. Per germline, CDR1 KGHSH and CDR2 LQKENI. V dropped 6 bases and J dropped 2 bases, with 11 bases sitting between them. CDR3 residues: CASSTDGAYEQYV. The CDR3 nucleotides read TGTGCCAGCTCTACTGACGGGGCCTACGAGCAGTACGTC.

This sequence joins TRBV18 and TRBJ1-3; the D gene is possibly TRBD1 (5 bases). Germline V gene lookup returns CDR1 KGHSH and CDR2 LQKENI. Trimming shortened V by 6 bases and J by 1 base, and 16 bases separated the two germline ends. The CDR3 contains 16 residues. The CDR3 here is CASSPRDATSGNTIYF. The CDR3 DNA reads TGTGCCAGCTCCCCAAGGGACGCTACATCTGGAAACACCATATATTTT.

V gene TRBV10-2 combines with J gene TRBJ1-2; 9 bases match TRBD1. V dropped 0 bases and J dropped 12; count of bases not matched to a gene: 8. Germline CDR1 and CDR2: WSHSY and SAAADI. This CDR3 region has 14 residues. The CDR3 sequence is CASSESWTGEDHTF. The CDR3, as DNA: TGCGCCAGCAGTGAGTCTTGGACAGGGGAAGACCACACCTTC.

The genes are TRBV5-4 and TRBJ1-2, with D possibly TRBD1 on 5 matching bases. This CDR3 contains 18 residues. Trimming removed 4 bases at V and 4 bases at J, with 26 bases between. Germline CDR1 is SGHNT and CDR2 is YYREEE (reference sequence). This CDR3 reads CASSRWTSVSPNFYGYTF. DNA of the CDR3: TGTGCCAGCAGCCGCTGGACAAGCGTCAGTCCCAACTTCTATGGCTACACCTTC.

In nucleotides, the CDR3 is TGTGCCAGCAGTACTCAGGTGAATCAGCCCCAGCATTTT. Translating gives CASSTQVNQPQHF. The V call is TRBV6-4, the J call TRBJ1-5, with no clear D. Germline V gene lookup returns CDR1 MRHNA and CDR2 SNTAGT. The CDR3 runs 13 residues. Trimming left V 5 bases short and J 4 bases short, with 9 bases between.

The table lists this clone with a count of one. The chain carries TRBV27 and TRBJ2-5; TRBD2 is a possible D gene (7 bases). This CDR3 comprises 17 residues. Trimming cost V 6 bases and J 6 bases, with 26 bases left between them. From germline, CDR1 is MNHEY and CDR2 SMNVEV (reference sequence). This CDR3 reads CASSSQGHSGVQKTQYF. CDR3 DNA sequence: TGTGCCAGCAGCTCCCAGGGGCACAGCGGGGTCCAGAAGACCCAGTACTTC.

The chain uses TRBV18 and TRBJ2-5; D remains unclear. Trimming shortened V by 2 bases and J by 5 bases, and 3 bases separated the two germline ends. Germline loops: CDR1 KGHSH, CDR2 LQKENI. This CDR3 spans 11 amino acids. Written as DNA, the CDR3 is TGTGCCAGCTCACCATTCGAGACCCAGTACTTC. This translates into CASSPFETQYF. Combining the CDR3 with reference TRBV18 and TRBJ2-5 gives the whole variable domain NAGVMQNPRHLVRRRGQEARLRCSPMKGHSHVYWYRQLPEEGLKFMVYLQKENIIDESGMPKERFSAEFPKEGPSILRIQQVVRGDSAAYFCASSPFETQYFGPGTRLLVL.

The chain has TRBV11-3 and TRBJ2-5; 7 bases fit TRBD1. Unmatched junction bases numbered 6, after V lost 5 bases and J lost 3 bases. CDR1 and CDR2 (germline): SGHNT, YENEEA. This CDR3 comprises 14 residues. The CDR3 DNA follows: TGTGCCAGCAGCCCAGGGGGACACGAAGAGACCCAGTACTTC. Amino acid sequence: CASSPGGHEETQYF.

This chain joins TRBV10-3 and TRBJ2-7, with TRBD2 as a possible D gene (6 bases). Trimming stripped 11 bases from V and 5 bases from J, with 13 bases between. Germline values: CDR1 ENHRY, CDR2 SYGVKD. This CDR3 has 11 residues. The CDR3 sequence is CAVTGDHEQYF. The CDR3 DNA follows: TGTGCCGTCACGGGGGACCACGAGCAGTACTTC.

CDR3 in amino acids: CRGQRNTEAFF. In DNA form, the CDR3 reads TGCAGGGGACAGAGGAACACTGAAGCTTTCTTT. The chain carries TRBV20-1 and TRBJ1-1; TRBD1 matches at 7 bases. The CDR3 totals 11 residues. Germline CDR1 and CDR2: DFQATT and SNEGSKA (reference sequence).

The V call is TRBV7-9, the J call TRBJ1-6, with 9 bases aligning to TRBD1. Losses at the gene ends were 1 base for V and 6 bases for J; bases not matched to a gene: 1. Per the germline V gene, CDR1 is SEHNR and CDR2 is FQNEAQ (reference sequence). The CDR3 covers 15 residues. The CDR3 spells CASSLGGQGNSPLHF. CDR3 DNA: TGTGCCAGCAGCTTAGGGGGACAGGGTAATTCACCCCTCCACTTT.

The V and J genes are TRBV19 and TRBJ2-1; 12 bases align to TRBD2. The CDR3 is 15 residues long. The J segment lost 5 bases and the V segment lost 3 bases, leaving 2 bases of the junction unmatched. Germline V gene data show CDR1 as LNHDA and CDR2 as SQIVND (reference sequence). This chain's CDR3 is CASSMTSGSNNEQFF. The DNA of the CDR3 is TGTGCCAGTAGTATGACTAGCGGGAGTAACAATGAGCAGTTCTTC. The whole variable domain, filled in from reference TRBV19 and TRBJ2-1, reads DGGITQSPKYLFRKEGQNVTLSCEQNLNHDAMYWYRQDPGQGLRLIYYSQIVNDFQKGDIAEGYSVSREKKESFPLTVTSAQKNPTAFYLCASSMTSGSNNEQFFGPGTRLTVL.

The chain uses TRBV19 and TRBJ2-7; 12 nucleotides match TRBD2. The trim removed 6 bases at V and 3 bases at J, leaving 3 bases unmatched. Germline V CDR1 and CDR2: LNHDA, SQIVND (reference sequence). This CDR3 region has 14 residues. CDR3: CASSRTSGIYEQYF. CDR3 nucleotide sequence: TGTGCCAGTAGCCGGACTAGCGGGATCTACGAGCAGTACTTC.